This T cell receptor (beta chain) was obtained from a study of T cell responses to AZD1222 COVID-19 vaccine. Germline V gene sequence: CDR1 SGHRS, CDR2 YFSETQ. The CDR3 is made up of 16 amino acids. The V end lost 3 bases, the J end lost 1 base, and 17 bases lay between the germline ends. Comment on this clone: Its specificity is unknown.

Study-wide findings and caveats: Sampled repertoires all dated from after the peak T cell response. Spike-specific TCR repertoires showed rising breadth and depth after two AZD1222 doses. Clonal diversity was possibly underestimated, and the donors were mostly white British, with more females.

The protocol was immunoSEQ multiplex PCR, while the TCRdb copy is restricted to in-frame clones and leaves out a portion. The table has more than 85,000 clones, 70% to 90% seen once. The rearrangement links TRBV5-1 to TRBJ2-7; the D is unclear. This TCR came from an adult in good health. Sequences were derived from peripheral blood, sampled on day 0 of AZD1222 vaccination. The CDR3 region is CASSSSATTLSYEQYF. The DNA for the CDR3 is TGCGCCAGCAGCTCGTCCGCGACCACCCTTTCCTACGAGCAGTACTTC.